This T cell receptor (beta chain) appears in the sequencing data of a study of T cell changes during pregnancy in multiple sclerosis. TCRdb's table, derived via immunoSEQ multiplex PCR, lists solely in-frame clones and lacks some. The profile shows some 74,000 clones, roughly 90% of them singletons. The CDR3 contains 14 residues. The germline CDR1 and CDR2 sequences are MNHNY and SVGAGI (reference sequence). V was pared by 2 bases and J by 9 bases, with 14 bases between. The origin of this receptor is a female donor in good health, enrolled as a control in a pregnancy study. The material sequenced was peripheral blood, taken after pregnancy. The chain is built from TRBV6-6 and TRBJ2-1; TRBD2 might be the D (5 bases). CDR3 nucleotide sequence: TGTGCCAGCAGTTACGGAGGCAGGACTGGTGAGCAGTTCTTC. As protein: CASSYGGRTGEQFF.